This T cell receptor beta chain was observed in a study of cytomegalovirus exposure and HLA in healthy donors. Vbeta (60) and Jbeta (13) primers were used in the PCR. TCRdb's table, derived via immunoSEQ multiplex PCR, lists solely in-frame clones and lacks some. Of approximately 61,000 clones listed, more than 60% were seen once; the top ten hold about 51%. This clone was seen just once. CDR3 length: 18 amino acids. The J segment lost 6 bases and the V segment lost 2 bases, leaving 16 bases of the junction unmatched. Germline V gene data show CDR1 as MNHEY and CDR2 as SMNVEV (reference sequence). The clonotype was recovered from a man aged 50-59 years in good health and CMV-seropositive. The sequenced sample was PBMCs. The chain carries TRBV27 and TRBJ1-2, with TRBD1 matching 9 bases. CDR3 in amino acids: CASSLQADRGPLSDGYTF. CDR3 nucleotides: TGTGCCAGCAGTTTACAGGCGGACAGGGGCCCCCTCTCGGATGGCTACACCTTC.